This T cell receptor (beta chain) derives from a study of blood T cells in healthy people across ages. The authors ran a second PCR of about 6 to 11 cycles using a sample-barcoded 5' primer and a J-beta primer mix. A template-switch adaptor containing 12 random nucleotides labeled each cDNA molecule. TCRdb reprocessed the 5' RACE reads via MiXCR and lists one record per CDR3 protein. The sample holds about 1,400,000 distinct CDR3 sequences, 59% seen once. This clonotype was detected a few times. Trimming removed 5 bases at V and 0 bases at J, with 10 bases between. The CDR3 extends over 14 amino acids. Germline CDR1 and CDR2: MNHEY and SMNVEV (reference sequence).

Source material: blood. This TCR was sampled from a man aged 18 to 30 in good health. The rearrangement links TRBV27 to TRBJ2-5; D possibly corresponds to TRBD2 (6 bases). The CDR3 DNA follows: TGTGCCAGCAGTCAGAGACTAGACCAAGAGACCCAGTACTTC. Protein sequence: CASSQRLDQETQYF.